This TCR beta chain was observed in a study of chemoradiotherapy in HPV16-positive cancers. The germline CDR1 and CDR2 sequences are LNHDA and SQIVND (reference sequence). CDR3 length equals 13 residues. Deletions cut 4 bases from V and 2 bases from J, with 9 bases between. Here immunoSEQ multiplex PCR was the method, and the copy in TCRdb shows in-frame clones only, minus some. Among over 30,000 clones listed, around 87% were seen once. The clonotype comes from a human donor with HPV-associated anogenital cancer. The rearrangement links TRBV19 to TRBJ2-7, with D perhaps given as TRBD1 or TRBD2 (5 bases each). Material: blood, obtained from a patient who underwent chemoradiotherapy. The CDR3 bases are TGTGCCAGTAGTACCGGGACCCCCTACGAGCAGTACTTC. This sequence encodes CASSTGTPYEQYF.